This entry describes one T cell receptor beta chain. Its cognate antigen is unknown. The data originate from a study of T cell responses to AZD1222 COVID-19 vaccine. Study-wide results and caveats: White British ancestry dominated among donors, who included more females, and clonal diversity was possibly underestimated. Just a handful of AZD1222 recipients tested seropositive at baseline. Spike-specific TCR depth and breadth grew after two AZD1222 doses.

The assay was immunoSEQ multiplex PCR, and TCRdb's table has in-frame clones only and misses some. The sample lists 85,000 or so clones, 90% to 95% occurring once. The sample was peripheral blood, taken 28 days after the second AZD1222 dose. This receptor was taken from an adult who received the AZD1222 COVID-19 vaccine.

CDR3: CASSLGPVNLGELFF. The CDR3 bases are TGTGCCAGCAGCTTGGGGCCGGTAAACCTCGGGGAGCTGTTTTTT. V usage is TRBV5-6 and J usage is TRBJ2-2, with D unresolved. The CDR3 is 15 amino acids. Germline lookup yields CDR1 SGHDT and CDR2 YYEEEE. Trimming took 0 bases from V and 7 from J, leaving 13 bases between them.